Below, one T cell receptor beta chain is given with its context. The CDR3 end lies 3 residues beyond the end of the read and is filled in from the germline J gene. There are 13 residues in the CDR3. Trimming removed 7 bases from V and 4 bases from J, with 13 bases in between. Germline CDR1 is LNHDA and CDR2 is SQIVND (reference sequence). Repertoires were generated with immunoSEQ multiplex PCR, while TCRdb's copy carries only in-frame clones and drops some. Here the sample table reports roughly 20,000 clones. The data belong to a study of T cells in women clearing cervical HPV infection. Cervical HPV DNA detected by MY09/MY11 PCR, typed by dot-blot.

Sequencing used blood buffy coat. This chain links TRBV19 with TRBJ2-5; D unresolved. The TCR was taken from a woman aged 18-70 years with a cervical HPV16 infection that either progressed to CIN3+ or cleared (not recorded which). The CDR3 bases that were read are TGTGCCAGTACCCCCGCCCAAGGAGAGACC. This encodes CASTPAQGET. In full, the CDR3 is CASTPAQGETQYF. The entire variable domain, with the rest obtained from reference TRBV19 and TRBJ2-5, is as follows: DGGITQSPKYLFRKEGQNVTLSCEQNLNHDAMYWYRQDPGQGLRLIYYSQIVNDFQKGDIAEGYSVSREKKESFPLTVTSAQKNPTAFYLCASTPAQGETQYFGPGTRLLVL.